Sequencing of this T cell receptor (beta chain) was carried out in a study of OX40 agonist ivuxolimab in advanced cancers. Turning to the study itself: Patients were treated with ivuxolimab, an agonistic anti-OX40 (CD134) antibody.

Whole-study results and caveats: The work left the antigen specificity of expanded peripheral T cells undetermined.

Only in-frame clones appear in the TCRdb table, and some are missing; sequencing was by immunoSEQ multiplex PCR. The data hold more than 45,000 clones, with 82% observed a single time. This CDR3 has 16 residues. Germline V gene sequence: CDR1 MGHRA, CDR2 YSYEKL. The germline V and J ends were trimmed by 4 bases and 3 bases, with 18 bases remaining between them. Comments on this clone: Antigen specificity is unknown.

The rearrangement uses TRBV4-1 and TRBJ2-5; TRBD2 might be the D (6 bases). The sequencing here drew on CD4+ or CD8+ T cells sorted from blood, taken in a trial of the OX40 agonist ivuxolimab. The TCR was taken from an adult with an advanced solid tumor such as melanoma, head and neck, liver or kidney cancer. CDR3 nucleotide sequence: TGCGCCAGCAGCCCTCGAAGAGGGACTTTTGAAGAGACCCAGTACTTC. This translates into CASSPRRGTFEETQYF.